Each of the 20 T cell receptor beta chains below was sequenced from the same sample in a study of blood T cell repertoires in COVID-19. TCRdb's table, derived via immunoSEQ multiplex PCR, lists solely in-frame clones and lacks some. The sample holds some 250,000 clones, roughly 90% seen once. The sample taken for sequencing was peripheral blood. All receptors derive from a woman aged 25 to 39 with acute or convalescent COVID-19.

The V gene is TRBV5-4, the J gene TRBJ2-7; D not certain. The length of the CDR3 is 16 residues. Germline CDR1 reads SGHNT; CDR2 reads YYREEE (reference sequence). V was clipped by 4 bases and J by 0 bases, with 17 bases between them. The CDR3 DNA reads TGTGCCAGCAGCCCCCCCGACATAAGTAGCTCCTACGAGCAGTACTTC. Translated: CASSPPDISSSYEQYF. Using reference TRBV5-4 and TRBJ2-7 for the parts outside the CDR3, the full variable domain is ETGVTQSPTHLIKTRGQQVTLRCSSQSGHNTVSWYQQALGQGPQFIFQYYREEENGRGNFPPRFSGLQFPNYSSELNVNALELDDSALYLCASSPPDISSSYEQYFGPGTRLTVT.

The chain joins TRBV19 to TRBJ2-1; a weak D match, TRBD2 (6 bases). V was cut by 5 bases and J by 8 bases, with 19 bases left in between. This CDR3 region has 15 residues. Per germline, CDR1 LNHDA and CDR2 SQIVND (reference sequence). CDR3 sequence: CASSGGSGPWDEQFF. Written as DNA, the CDR3 is TGTGCCAGTAGTGGTGGAAGCGGGCCTTGGGATGAGCAGTTCTTC.

This clone was seen only a few times. This chain joins TRBV9 and TRBJ2-7; TRBD1 is a possible D gene (6 bases). The CDR3 is made up of 14 amino acids. Trimming cost V 3 bases and J 5 bases, with 15 bases left between them. Germline CDR1 is SGDLS and CDR2 is YYNGEE. The CDR3 is CASSAASQGNEQYF. Written as DNA, the CDR3 is TGTGCCAGCAGCGCGGCTTCACAGGGCAACGAGCAGTACTTC.

J is TRBJ1-2 and V is TRBV19, with unresolved D. The germline V gene has CDR1 LNHDA and CDR2 SQIVND (reference sequence). The CDR3 spans 15 residues. Trimming cost V 2 bases and J 2 bases, with 12 bases left between them. The CDR3 DNA sequence: TGTGCCAGTAGTATACTAGCAGCGGAAAACTATGGCTACACCTTC. Its protein product is CASSILAAENYGYTF.

This chain joins TRBV4-2 and TRBJ2-6, with 7 bases identical to TRBD1. Germline V gives CDR1 LGHNA, CDR2 YNFKEQ. CDR3 length: 15 amino acids. The junction had 2 bases not matched to a gene; V was cut back by 5 bases and J by 1 base. CDR3 sequence reads: CASSKQGSGANVLTF. CDR3 nucleotide sequence: TGTGCCAGCAGCAAACAGGGGTCTGGGGCCAACGTCCTGACTTTC.

In this sample, this clone turned up once. The sample has other DNA sequences that encode this CDR3 too. This sequence joins TRBV7-9 and TRBJ2-7, with 11 nucleotides matching TRBD2. The CDR3 is 14 amino acids. Trimming took 2 bases from V and 3 from J; bases not matched to a gene: 0. Germline V gene sequence: CDR1 SEHNR, CDR2 FQNEAQ (reference sequence). The DNA of the CDR3 is TGTGCCAGCAGCTTAACTAGCGGGAGCTACGAGCAGTACTTC. Translation: CASSLTSGSYEQYF.

V is TRBV5-6 and J is TRBJ2-7; a weak D match, TRBD1 (6 bases). The CDR3 covers 14 residues. V gave up 2 bases and J gave up 2 bases, with 11 bases separating them. Germline assignment: CDR1 SGHDT and CDR2 YYEEEE. CDR3 DNA sequence: TGTGCCAGCAGCTTCCCAGGGGATGCCTACGAGCAGTACTTC. Encoded protein: CASSFPGDAYEQYF.

The rearrangement joins TRBV5-1 to TRBJ2-1; 10 positions agree with TRBD2. The trim removed 4 bases at V and 1 base at J, leaving 8 bases unmatched. Germline assignment: CDR1 SGHRS and CDR2 YFSETQ. The CDR3 length is 17 residues. CDR3 coding DNA: TGCGCCAGCAGCCTCGGACTAGCGGTTCTTTCCTACAATGAGCAGTTCTTC. It encodes CASSLGLAVLSYNEQFF.

The chain combines TRBV4-3 with TRBJ1-1; D uncertain. Germline V gives CDR1 LGHNA, CDR2 YSLEER. The CDR3 is 17 residues long. The V end was cut by 0 bases, the J end by 11 bases, with 25 bases between. The CDR3 spells CASSQESHTIALGGAFF. CDR3 DNA: TGCGCCAGCAGCCAAGAATCCCACACAATAGCGCTGGGTGGGGCTTTCTTT.

This rearrangement joins TRBV24-1 to TRBJ2-1, with D possibly being TRBD1 (6 bases). This CDR3 spans 13 amino acids. Between the trimmed V and J ends, which lost 7 bases and 5 bases, there was a span of 11 bases. In germline, CDR1 is KGHDR, CDR2 SFDVKD. The CDR3 loop is CATSGTYNNEQFF. The DNA of the CDR3 is TGTGCCACCAGCGGGACATATAACAATGAGCAGTTCTTC.

The chain recombines TRBV11-2 with TRBJ2-1; 10 bases match TRBD2. The germline CDR1 and CDR2 sequences are SGHAT and FQNNGV. This CDR3 spans 16 amino acids. Germline trimming cut 3 bases from V and 5 bases from J; bases unmatched to any gene: 7. The CDR3 reads CASSFSSGSTHNEQFF. CDR3 in DNA: TGTGCCAGCAGCTTCTCTAGCGGGAGCACCCACAATGAGCAGTTCTTC.

The genes are TRBV6-6 and TRBJ2-7, with D perhaps matching TRBD2 (6 bases). V lost 0 bases and J 3 bases, leaving 12 bases between the germline ends. This CDR3 contains 15 residues. Germline CDR1 reads MNHNY; CDR2 reads SVGAGI (reference sequence). The CDR3 DNA sequence: TGTGCCAGCAGTTACTCGATTTCGGGGGACTACGAGCAGTACTTC. This sequence encodes CASSYSISGDYEQYF.

This chain connects TRBV3-1 (or the pseudogene TRBV3-2) to TRBJ2-7; 7 nucleotides align to TRBD2. The CDR3 loop spans 14 amino acids. Germline trimming cut 3 bases from V and 7 bases from J; bases unmatched to any gene: 9. Looked up from germline, CDR1 is LGHDT and CDR2 is YNNKEL (reference sequence). The CDR3 region is CASSHRGSRYEQYF. CDR3 nucleotide sequence: TGTGCCAGCAGCCATCGCGGGAGCCGGTATGAGCAGTACTTC.

The rearrangement links TRBV19 to TRBJ1-6; TRBD1 matches at 7 bases. Germline lookup yields CDR1 LNHDA and CDR2 SQIVND (reference sequence). The CDR3 sequence is 12 residues long. V was clipped by 6 bases and J by 10 bases; unmatched bases: 3. CDR3 bases: TGTGCCAGTAGAGGGGGCGGCTCACCCCTCCACTTT. As protein: CASRGGGSPLHF.

This clone was counted a few times. This sequence joins TRBV3-1 (or the pseudogene TRBV3-2) and TRBJ2-1; 10 bases fit TRBD1. This CDR3 region has 15 residues. The J segment lost 4 bases and the V segment lost 4 bases, leaving 4 bases of the junction unmatched. In germline, CDR1 is LGHDT, CDR2 YNNKEL (reference sequence). The CDR3 DNA follows: TGTGCCAGCAGCCCCGGGACAGGGGATTACAATGAGCAGTTCTTC. This codes for CASSPGTGDYNEQFF.

This clone was picked up a small number of times. The chain combines TRBV7-3 with TRBJ2-1; tentative D call: TRBD2 (7 bases). CDR1 is SGHTA, CDR2 FQGTGA, per germline. V shed 5 bases and J shed 5 bases, with 19 bases lying between them. CDR3 length: 16 amino acids. CDR3 sequence (DNA): TGTGCCAGCAGCCGCCGGGGGGCGGGCCCTGACAATGAGCAGTTCTTC. It translates to CASSRRGAGPDNEQFF.

The chain has TRBV2 and TRBJ1-1; D is ambiguous. Trimming removed 6 bases from V and 3 bases from J, with 11 bases in between. This CDR3 has 13 residues. Germline V gives CDR1 SNHLY, CDR2 FYNNEI. The CDR3 is CASSDGGDTEAFF. The CDR3 region has the DNA TGTGCCAGCAGCGACGGCGGTGACACTGAAGCTTTCTTT.

The chain uses TRBV10-3 and TRBJ1-5, with 10 bases lining up with TRBD1. The germline V gene encodes CDR1 ENHRY and CDR2 SYGVKD. The CDR3 has 15 amino acids. The V segment lost 2 bases and the J segment 6 bases; nucleotides outside the gene matches: 4. The DNA of the CDR3 is TGTGCCATCAGTGAGGACAGGGGGCAGACTCAGCCCCAGCATTTT. This encodes CAISEDRGQTQPQHF.

The chain carries TRBV25-1 and TRBJ2-7; the D gene is possibly TRBD1 (6 bases). Deletions cut 4 bases from V and 3 bases from J, with 7 bases between. This CDR3 contains 12 residues. CDR1 is MGHDK, CDR2 SYGVNS, per germline. The CDR3 DNA sequence: TGTGCCAGCAGTGGGGACAACTACGAGCAGTACTTC. This translates into CASSGDNYEQYF.

The genes are TRBV19 and TRBJ2-7, with D tentatively TRBD1 (5 bases). V was clipped by 7 bases and J by 2 bases, with 9 bases between them. Germline V gene sequence: CDR1 LNHDA, CDR2 SQIVND (reference sequence). The CDR3 runs to 12 residues. Here the CDR3 reads CASTDSAYEQYF. The CDR3 DNA sequence: TGTGCCAGTACAGACAGCGCCTACGAGCAGTACTTC.